The T cell receptor beta chain described here comes from a study of blood T cell repertoires in COVID-19. Whole-study context: The origin of the acute and convalescent COVID-19 samples was the United States, Italy and Spain. Sources were T cells, B-cell-depleted T cells, or PBMCs; the material itself was cDNA or gDNA.

The ends lost 3 bases at V and 6 bases at J; junction bases unmatched: 8. CDR1 LGHNA and CDR2 YSLEER come from the germline V gene. This CDR3 is built from 17 residues. Source study methods: Scientists estimated how many nucleated cells there were by amplifying reference gene primers. TCRdb keeps only in-frame clones here, not all; method: immunoSEQ multiplex PCR. For V, J and clone size, that table is used; D and trimming come from the DNA. The profile covers under 90,000 clones, with approximately 80% appearing a single time and around 41% taken by the ten largest. This clonotype originated in a man older than 75 with acute or convalescent COVID-19. V gene TRBV4-3 combines with J gene TRBJ2-1; 13 positions agree with TRBD2. Sequencing used peripheral blood. The CDR3: CASSQEELAGGGNEQFF. DNA for the CDR3: TGCGCCAGCAGCCAGGAGGAACTAGCGGGGGGGGGCAATGAGCAGTTCTTC.